This passage covers 9 T cell receptor beta chains from one sample sequenced in a study of T-cell reconstitution after alpha-beta-depleted transplantation in children. Unique molecular identifiers were used to barcode this TCRbeta library. TCRdb re-derived calls from the PCR reads in MiXCR, one entry per CDR3 protein. This table holds some 500,000 distinct CDR3 sequences, less than 35% found once. The starting material was PBMCs from the stem cell graft donor, obtained from the stem cell graft. The source of these receptors is a human donor who donated a stem cell graft to a child with aplastic anemia.

The chain recombines TRBV27 with TRBJ2-3, with unresolved D. Germline V gene data show CDR1 as MNHEY and CDR2 as SMNVEV (reference sequence). Trimming took 5 bases from V and 3 from J, leaving 15 bases between them. The CDR3 is 15 residues long. CDR3 nucleotides: TGTGCCAGCAGTCCTTGGACCGTTAAAACAGATACGCAGTATTTT. Translated, it gives CASSPWTVKTDTQYF.

This clonotype was observed once. This chain links TRBV11-2 with TRBJ2-1; D is unresolved. The ends were cut back, 1 base at V and 2 bases at J, with 21 bases in the middle. The germline V gene has CDR1 SGHAT and CDR2 FQNNGV. CDR3 length equals 19 residues. This chain's CDR3 is CASSLVPLSQRTAYNEQFF. DNA of the CDR3: TGTGCCAGCAGCTTAGTTCCGCTTAGTCAGCGTACAGCCTACAATGAGCAGTTCTTC. Full variable domain (missing parts from reference TRBV11-2 and TRBJ2-1): EAGVAQSPRYKIIEKRQSVAFWCNPISGHATLYWYQQILGQGPKLLIQFQNNGVVDDSQLPKDRFSAERLKGVDSTLKIQPAKLEDSAVYLCASSLVPLSQRTAYNEQFFGPGTRLTVL.

This sequence joins TRBV7-7 and TRBJ2-1, with 9 bases lining up with TRBD1. Germline loops: CDR1 SSHAT, CDR2 FNYEAQ (reference sequence). The junction had 4 bases not matched to a gene; V was cut back by 5 bases and J by 5 bases. The CDR3 has 14 residues. The DNA of the CDR3 is TGTGCCAGCAGCGTAAACAGGGGGCACAATGAGCAGTTCTTC. Translation: CASSVNRGHNEQFF. Drawing the rest from reference TRBV7-7 and TRBJ2-1, the complete variable domain is GAGVSQSPRYKVTKRGQDVTLRCDPISSHATLYWYQQALGQGPEFLTYFNYEAQPDKSGLPSDRFSAERPEGSISTLTIQRTEQRDSAMYRCASSVNRGHNEQFFGPGTRLTVL.

There are a few counts of this clonotype. This chain joins TRBV6-1 and TRBJ2-7; D uncertain. The ends were cut back, 8 bases at V and 4 bases at J, with 18 bases in the middle. The CDR3 extends over 14 amino acids. CDR1 is MNHNS and CDR2 is SASEGT in the germline V gene. The CDR3 DNA follows: TGTGCCAGCTCAGTAACCTCTAACCCATACGAGCAGTACGTC. Protein: CASSVTSNPYEQYV.

The V call is TRBV27, the J call TRBJ1-4, with a tentative D call TRBD1 (5 bases). Germline values: CDR1 MNHEY, CDR2 SMNVEV (reference sequence). The CDR3 has 15 residues. With 7 bases removed from V and 6 bases from J, the gap between germline ends came to 18 bases. The CDR3 DNA reads as TGTGCCAGCACCTCCGCACCCAAGGGGCATGAAAAACTGTTTTTT. Translating it yields CASTSAPKGHEKLFF.

This clonotype was found a few times. V usage is TRBV10-3 and J usage is TRBJ2-1, with TRBD2 matching 13 bases. CDR1 and CDR2 (germline): ENHRY, SYGVKD. V shed 7 bases, J shed 3 bases, and the junction held 6 bases outside the gene matches. CDR3 length: 16 residues. CDR3: CAITGTSGIFYNEQFF. CDR3 sequence (DNA): TGTGCCATCACCGGGACTAGCGGGATATTCTACAATGAGCAGTTCTTC.

This clonotype has only one observation. The chain combines TRBV5-1 with TRBJ2-7; unclear D gene. The CDR3 has 12 residues. CDR1 is SGHRS, CDR2 YFSETQ, per germline. Trimming took 0 bases from V and 6 from J, leaving 7 bases between them. CDR3 coding DNA: TGCGCCAGCAGCTTGGATAGAAGCGAGCAGTACTTC. Its translation is CASSLDRSEQYF.

J is TRBJ2-7 and V is TRBV15; 7 nucleotides align to TRBD1. CDR3 length: 15 residues. The V and J ends lost 5 bases and 1 base, in that order; junction bases with no gene match: 8. Germline V CDR1 and CDR2: LNHNV, YYDKDF (reference sequence). The CDR3 region has the DNA TGTGCCACCAGCGGACAGCGGACAGGTTCCTACGAGCAGTACGTC. Translated, it gives CATSGQRTGSYEQYV.

This clonotype was seen once. The gene calls are TRBV7-8 and TRBJ2-1; D is possibly TRBD2 (5 bases). The CDR3 consists of 14 residues. V was shortened by 5 bases and J by 9 bases, with 17 bases between the two germline ends. CDR1 is SGHVS, CDR2 FQNEAQ, per germline. DNA of the CDR3: TGTGCCAGCAGCATTAGCGCCCCGTCGGGTGAGCAGTTCTTC. Its translation is CASSISAPSGEQFF.